This T cell receptor beta chain was sequenced in a study of type 1 and type 2 diabetes patients listed by TCRdb under 2016. The study in broad terms: About 9 type 1 diabetes patients, four type 2 diabetes patients and roughly six nondiabetic controls, all recruited in China, made up the cohort. Across the study, CD4+ and CD8+ T cells were positively selected from PBMCs by means of CD4 or CD8 MicroBeads on MACS columns. A total of 15 million to 20 million paired-end reads were generated across the whole study. The study profiled TCRbeta repertoires by high-throughput sequencing to compare type 1 diabetes, type 2 diabetes and nondiabetic individuals. Type 2 diabetes patients were used as a disease comparison group for the type 1 diabetes patients. V gene usage was similar between roughly 22-cycle and 25-cycle amplification, suggesting similar primer efficiencies and random PCR bias. Sequencing of the TCRbeta libraries was paired-end and was performed on Illumina HiSeq 2000 or MiSeq instruments. What the work shows at the level of the full study, not this receptor alone: Because only a limited number of T2D and control samples were sequenced, some T1D-only HECs might also appear in more T2D or control samples. Few highly-expanded CD4+ clones, median one, were found in type 2 diabetes patients, accounting for a median around 3.9% of reads. Highly correlated V and J gene usage patterns were observed for type 2 diabetes and control samples, with an average of approximately 0.97 between samples. Study groups were not matched for age and gender, which possibly biased interpretation. Type 2 diabetes repertoires showed high diversity, significantly greater than type 1 diabetes repertoires in both CD4+ and CD8+ T cells.

This clonotype was seen more than once but under ten times. The antigen it binds to is not known. Qualities for individual bases were not recorded, and no much larger clone is one base off. Standard classification criteria for type 1 or type 2 diabetes were met by all diabetic patients, and glucose and C-peptide were assessed by WHO-recommended methods. Exclusion applied to any donor with other autoimmune diseases or infections within the previous four weeks. From each participant, ten milliliters of peripheral blood were collected. PBMCs were isolated with LymphoPrep density separation. The instrument given in TCRdb is Illumina MiSeq. For TCRbeta CDR3 amplification, the template was genomic DNA taken from the sorted T cell subsets. Multiplex PCR with 30 forward and 13 reverse primers amplified the TCRbeta CDR3 region. PCR products were purified with AMPure XP beads, after which indices and adaptors were added in a second approximately 25-cycle PCR. Before sequencing, the QIAquick Gel Extraction Kit was used to gel-purify the libraries. As for the original processing: Paired-end reads were merged using FLASH and were aligned with IgBLAST to IMGT V, D and J germline references. After reads whose alignment identity to germline references fell below 70% were discarded, about 10 million reads remained study-wide. CDR3 boundaries, reading frame and productivity were assigned following IMGT definitions. Highly-expanded clones were defined as clones making up 1% or more of reads, and normalized Shannon entropy was used to measure diversity. Unpaired two-tailed t-tests were used to test for differences in Shannon entropy between groups. TCRdb trimmed public reads at Q25 via fastp, called clones via MiXCR and kept in-frame beta chains. Duplicate CDR3 protein sequences are folded into a single record with the most common DNA and genes. The V and J calls here are based on TCRdb, not the publication. The sample table holds approximately 260,000 distinct CDR3 sequences, of which roughly 50% were seen once. Of the sample, about an eighth falls within the top ten clones.

Relative to germline, V is 1 base shorter and J is 4 bases shorter, with 22 bases between their ends. The CDR3 starts with the cysteine, ends with the phenylalanine, and has 18 residues. Just the 54-base CDR3 DNA is kept, in frame starting at base 1. The germline V gene encodes CDR1 SGHTA and CDR2 FQGNSA. The source of this sequence is a man between 18 and 35 years old with type 2 diabetes. The chain is encoded by TRBV7-2 joined to TRBJ2-5, with the D call perhaps TRBD1 or TRBD2, each one matching 6 bases. Sequenced material: peripheral blood mononuclear cells (PBMCs). DNA sequence: TGTGCCAGCAGCTTAGACCCAATTTTGTGGGGGGCCAGAGAGACCCAGTACTTC. Its translation is CASSLDPILWGARETQYF.